This TCR beta chain was profiled in a study of T-cell memory formation after mild COVID-19. Study-wide points: CD4/CD8 balance held among clones contracting day 15 to 85, and later expanders leaned CD4+.

After 5'RACE with constant-segment primers, TCR alpha and TCR beta cDNA libraries carrying sample barcodes and UMIs were obtained. TCRdb fed the 5' RACE reads into MiXCR, producing one record per CDR3 protein. The table has some 210,000 distinct CDR3 sequences, 27% seen once. This clonotype was recorded a few times. Its target is unknown. Per germline, CDR1 SGHRS and CDR2 YFSETQ. V lost 2 bases, J lost 0 bases, and 8 bases lay in between. This CDR3 spans 15 amino acids. The chain carries TRBV5-1 and TRBJ2-2; D is unclear. The specimen was PBMCs or a T cell subset sorted from them (not recorded which). This receptor was identified in an adult woman who had mild COVID-19 (a few samples of this study predate the infection). Cell type and time point are not known. For the CDR3, the DNA is TGCGCCAGCAGCTTTACTAACGCGAACACCGGGGAGCTGTTTTTT. Residues: CASSFTNANTGELFF.